Presented here are 11 T cell receptor beta chains from one specimen sequenced in a study of early T cells in non-severe SARS-CoV-2 infection. TCRdb ran MiXCR on the 5' RACE reads and lists one entry per CDR3 protein. The data hold about 63,000 distinct CDR3 sequences, with roughly 13% observed a single time. The specimen sequenced was whole blood. These receptors were obtained from an adult who was a healthcare worker with PCR-confirmed SARS-CoV-2 infection or an uninfected control (not recorded which).

The table lists this clonotype with many counts. The chain couples TRBV20-1 to TRBJ1-2; D not certain. V gave up 5 bases and J gave up 1 base, with 8 bases separating them. Germline CDR1 DFQATT, CDR2 SNEGSKA (reference sequence). This CDR3 comprises 12 residues. The CDR3 nucleotides are TGCAGTGCTGATCGGGATAACTATGGCTACACCTTC. This translates into CSADRDNYGYTF.

This clonotype was counted ten times or more. The chain couples TRBV6-6 to TRBJ2-7; 9 nucleotides line up with TRBD1. The J segment lost 5 bases and the V segment lost 6 bases, leaving 2 bases of the junction unmatched. The V gene's germline CDR1 is MNHNY and CDR2 SVGAGI (reference sequence). The CDR3 is 12 residues long. The CDR3 DNA sequence: TGTGCCAGCAGCCGACAGGGGGACGAGCAGTACTTC. Translated, it gives CASSRQGDEQYF.

This clonotype was seen ten or more times. This chain connects TRBV7-9 to TRBJ1-2, with no clear D. Germline CDR1 SEHNR, CDR2 FQNEAQ (reference sequence). V gave up 1 base and J gave up 4 bases, with 13 bases separating them. The CDR3 runs 15 residues. DNA of the CDR3: TGTGCCAGCAGCTTAGATCCAGGCCTCTTCTATGGCTACACCTTC. Translation gives CASSLDPGLFYGYTF.

This clonotype was recorded many times. The rearrangement links TRBV29-1 to TRBJ2-7; possibly TRBD1 or TRBD2 for D (7 bases each). CDR1 and CDR2 from the germline V gene are SQVTM and ANQGSEA. Trimming stripped 6 bases from V and 2 bases from J, with 20 bases between. The CDR3 spans 15 residues. The CDR3 DNA follows: TGCAGCGTCGACCATCGGGGGGACAGACCCTACGAGCAGTACTTC. It yields the protein CSVDHRGDRPYEQYF.

In its sample, this clonotype was seen many times. The gene calls are TRBV28 and TRBJ2-7, with D uncertain. Germline V lookup: CDR1 MDHEN, CDR2 SYDVKM. CDR3 length: 14 amino acids. V lost 6 bases and J 1 base, leaving 13 bases between the germline ends. Here the CDR3 reads CASSRHLLSYEQYF. The CDR3, as DNA: TGTGCCAGCAGCCGACACCTGTTGTCCTACGAGCAGTACTTC. Full variable domain (rest looked up from reference TRBV28 and TRBJ2-7): DVKVTQSSRYLVKRTGEKVFLECVQDMDHENMFWYRQDPGLGLRLIYFSYDVKMKEKGDIPEGYSVSREKKERFSLILESASTNQTSMYLCASSRHLLSYEQYFGPGTRLTVT.

DNA of the CDR3: TGTGCCAGCTCACGGGAGGGAGCTGAAGCTTTCTTT. This gives the protein CASSREGAEAFF. V is TRBV18 and J is TRBJ1-1, with D hard to call. The CDR3 length is 12 residues. Trimming stripped 4 bases from V and 6 bases from J, with 9 bases between. Germline values: CDR1 KGHSH, CDR2 LQKENI.

This clonotype occurred many times. The chain recombines TRBV11-2 with TRBJ1-2; 9 bases are a match to TRBD1. With 4 bases clipped from V and 4 bases from J, the junction kept 7 bases outside the gene matches. Germline V gene sequence: CDR1 SGHAT, CDR2 FQNNGV. There are 15 residues in the CDR3. In nucleotides, the CDR3 is TGTGCCAGCAGCTCCTACAGGGGGCGAGGCTATGGCTACACCTTC. Its translation is CASSSYRGRGYGYTF.

There are many counts of this clonotype. The CDR3 loop is CASSPVGGDIQYF. The CDR3 DNA follows: TGTGCCAGCAGCCCAGTAGGGGGGGACATTCAGTACTTC. The V gene is TRBV7-2, the J gene TRBJ2-4; D may be TRBD2 (7 bases). The CDR3 is 13 amino acids. Per the germline V gene, CDR1 is SGHTA and CDR2 is FQGNSA. The germline V and J ends were trimmed by 5 bases and 8 bases, with 13 bases remaining between them.

This chain links TRBV7-2 with TRBJ1-6; unclear D gene. CDR1 is SGHTA, CDR2 FQGNSA, per germline. The V end lost 1 base, the J end lost 8 bases, and 9 bases lay between the germline ends. The CDR3 is 14 residues long. The CDR3 loop is CASSLVGTYSPLHF. The CDR3 region has the DNA TGTGCCAGCAGCTTAGTTGGTACCTATTCACCCCTCCACTTT.

This clonotype was observed many times. This sequence joins TRBV6-5 and TRBJ2-7; TRBD1 matches at 8 bases. The CDR3 runs 14 residues. CDR1 and CDR2 (germline): MNHEY, SVGAGI. J lost 5 bases, V lost 3 bases, and 6 bases had no gene match. The CDR3 nucleotides are TGTGCCAGCAGTTATTTCCAGGGGGCCCACGAGCAGTACTTC. The encoded protein is CASSYFQGAHEQYF.

Ten or more counts support this clonotype. The chain uses TRBV6-5 and TRBJ2-5; D is ambiguous. V was cut by 6 bases and J by 3 bases, with 11 bases left in between. Germline CDR1 and CDR2: MNHEY and SVGAGI. The CDR3 runs 13 residues. CDR3 nucleotide sequence: TGTGCCAGCAGCACGACTGTTAAAGAGACCCAGTACTTC. Translated: CASSTTVKETQYF.